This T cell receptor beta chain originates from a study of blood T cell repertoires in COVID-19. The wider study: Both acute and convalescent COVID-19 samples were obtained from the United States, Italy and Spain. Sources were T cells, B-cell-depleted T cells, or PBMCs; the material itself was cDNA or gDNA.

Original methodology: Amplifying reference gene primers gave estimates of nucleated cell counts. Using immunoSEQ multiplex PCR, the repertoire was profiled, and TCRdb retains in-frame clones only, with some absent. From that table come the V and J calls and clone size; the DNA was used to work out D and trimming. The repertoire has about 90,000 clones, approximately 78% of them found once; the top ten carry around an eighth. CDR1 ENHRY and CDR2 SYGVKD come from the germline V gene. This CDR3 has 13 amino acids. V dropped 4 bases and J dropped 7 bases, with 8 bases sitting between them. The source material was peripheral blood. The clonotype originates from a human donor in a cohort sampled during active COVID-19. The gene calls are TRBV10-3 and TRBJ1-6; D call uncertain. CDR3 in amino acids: CAISGALNSPLHF. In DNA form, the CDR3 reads TGTGCCATCAGTGGAGCCTTGAATTCACCCCTCCACTTT.